This TCR beta chain was identified during a study of T cells in Graves' hyperthyroidism and ophthalmopathy. Across the whole study: Before treatment of any kind, peripheral blood was taken at initial diagnosis.

Exclusions: uncontrolled infection, other autoimmune disease, pregnancy, lactation. TCR beta CDR3 region amplification was performed from RNA transcripts. TCR CDR3 regions were first amplified by RT-PCR with HTBI primers. Each CDR3 protein is one row after TCRdb ran MiXCR on the multiplex PCR reads. The sample holds 500,000 to 750,000 distinct CDR3 sequences, approximately 14% seen once. The CDR3 extends over 11 amino acids. Between the trimmed V and J ends, which lost 1 base and 13 bases, there was a span of 8 bases. The germline gives CDR1 GTSNPN, CDR2 SVGIG (reference sequence). This clonotype was counted between two and nine times.

The source of this sequence is a woman aged 18-35 years with Graves' ophthalmopathy. The chain is built from TRBV30 and TRBJ1-6; D is uncertain. Sequencing was performed on blood. The CDR3 loop is CAWSEDGPLHF. CDR3 DNA: TGTGCCTGGAGTGAGGACGGTCCCCTCCACTTT.